This T cell receptor (beta chain) derives from a study of blood T cell repertoires in COVID-19. The CDR3 length is 16 residues. The V gene's germline CDR1 is SGHDT and CDR2 YYEEEE. J gave up 6 bases and V 4 bases, and 11 bases lay outside the gene matches. Only in-frame clones appear in the TCRdb table, and some are missing; sequencing was by immunoSEQ multiplex PCR. The table records roughly 150,000 clones, roughly 80% of them present only once. What was sequenced was peripheral blood. This TCR was recovered from a man aged 55 to 70 with acute or convalescent COVID-19. The chain carries TRBV5-6 and TRBJ2-1; 9 nucleotides agree with TRBD2. CDR3 region: CASSPFNSGGTNEQFF. In nucleotides, the CDR3 is TGTGCCAGCAGCCCCTTCAATAGCGGGGGCACCAATGAGCAGTTCTTC.